This T cell receptor (beta chain) derives from a study of T cell clonality in common variable immunodeficiency. Notes on the study in general: CVID subjects shared fewer TCRbeta clones than healthy controls did.

This clone was seen at least ten times. Its target is unknown. The read ends 3 residues shy of where the CDR3 ends; the end is completed using the germline J gene. Equal genomic DNA amounts from CVID and control samples were sequenced. The protocol was immunoSEQ multiplex PCR, while the TCRdb copy is restricted to in-frame clones and leaves out a portion. This set yields about 55,000 clones and no singletons; the top ten hold about 0.85%. The germline V gene encodes CDR1 LNHDA and CDR2 SQIVND (reference sequence). CDR3 length: 16 residues. After removal of 7 bases from V and 5 bases from J, the junction contained 7 bases not matched to a gene.

This receptor was obtained from a person between 18 and 70 years old in good health. The sample consisted of peripheral blood mononuclear cells. The chain joins TRBV19 to TRBJ2-5, with 16 nucleotides matching TRBD2. The sequenced CDR3 bases are TGTGCCAGTACCCCGGGACTAGCGGGAGGGCCTGAGACC. Translated, it gives CASTPGLAGGPET. The whole CDR3 sequence is CASTPGLAGGPETQYF.